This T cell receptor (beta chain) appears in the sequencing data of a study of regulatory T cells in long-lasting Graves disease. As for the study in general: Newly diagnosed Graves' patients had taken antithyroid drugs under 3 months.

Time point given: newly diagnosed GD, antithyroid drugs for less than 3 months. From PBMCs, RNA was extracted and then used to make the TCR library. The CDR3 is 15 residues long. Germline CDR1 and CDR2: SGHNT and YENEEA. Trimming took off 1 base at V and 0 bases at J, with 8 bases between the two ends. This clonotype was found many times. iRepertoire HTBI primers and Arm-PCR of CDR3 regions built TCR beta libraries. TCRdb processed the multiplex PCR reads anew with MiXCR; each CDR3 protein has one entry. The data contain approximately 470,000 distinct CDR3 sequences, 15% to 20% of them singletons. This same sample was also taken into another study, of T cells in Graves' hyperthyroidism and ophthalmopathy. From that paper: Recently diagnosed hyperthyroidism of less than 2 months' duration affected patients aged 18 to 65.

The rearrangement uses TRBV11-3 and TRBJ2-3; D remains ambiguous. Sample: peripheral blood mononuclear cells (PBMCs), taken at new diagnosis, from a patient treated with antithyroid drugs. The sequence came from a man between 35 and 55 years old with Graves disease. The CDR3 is CASSLGTLSTDTQYF. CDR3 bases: TGTGCCAGCAGCTTAGGGACCCTTAGCACAGATACGCAGTATTTT.